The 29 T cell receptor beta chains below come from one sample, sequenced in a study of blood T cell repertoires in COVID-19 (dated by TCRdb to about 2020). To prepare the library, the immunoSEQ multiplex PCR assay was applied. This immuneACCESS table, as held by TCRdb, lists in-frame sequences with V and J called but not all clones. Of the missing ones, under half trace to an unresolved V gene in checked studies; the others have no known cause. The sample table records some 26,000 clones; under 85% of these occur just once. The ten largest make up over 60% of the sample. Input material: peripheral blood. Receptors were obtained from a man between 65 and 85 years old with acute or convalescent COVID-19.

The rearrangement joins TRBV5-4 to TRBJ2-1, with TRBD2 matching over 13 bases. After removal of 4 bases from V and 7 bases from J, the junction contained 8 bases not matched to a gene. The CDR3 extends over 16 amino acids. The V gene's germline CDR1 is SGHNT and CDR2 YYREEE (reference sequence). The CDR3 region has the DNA TGTGCCAGCAGCCGCCCGACTAGCGGGGGGCGGAATGAGCAGTTCTTC. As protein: CASSRPTSGGRNEQFF.

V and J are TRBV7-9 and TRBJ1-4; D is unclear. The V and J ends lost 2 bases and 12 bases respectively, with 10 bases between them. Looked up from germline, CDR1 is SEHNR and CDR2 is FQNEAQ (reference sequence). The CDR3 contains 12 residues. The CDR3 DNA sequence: TGTGCCAGCAGCTTACAACGGGATCAACTGTTTTTT. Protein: CASSLQRDQLFF.

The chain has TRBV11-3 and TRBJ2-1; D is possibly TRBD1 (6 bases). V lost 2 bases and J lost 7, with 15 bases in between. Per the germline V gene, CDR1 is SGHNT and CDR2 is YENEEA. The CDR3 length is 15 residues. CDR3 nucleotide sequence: TGTGCCAGCAGCTTAACGGCAGGGGTATGGAATGAGCAGTTCTTC. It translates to CASSLTAGVWNEQFF.

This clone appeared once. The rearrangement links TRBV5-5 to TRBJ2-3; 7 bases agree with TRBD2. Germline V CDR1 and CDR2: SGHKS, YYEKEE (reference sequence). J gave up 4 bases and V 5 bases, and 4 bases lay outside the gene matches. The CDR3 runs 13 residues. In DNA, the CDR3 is TGTGCCAGCAGGGAGGGAGGGTCAGATACGCAGTATTTT. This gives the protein CASREGGSDTQYF. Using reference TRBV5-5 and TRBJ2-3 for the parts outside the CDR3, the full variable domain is DAGVTQSPTHLIKTRGQQVTLRCSPISGHKSVSWYQQVLGQGPQFIFQYYEKEERGRGNFPDRFSARQFPNYSSELNVNALLLGDSALYLCASREGGSDTQYFGPGTRLTVL.

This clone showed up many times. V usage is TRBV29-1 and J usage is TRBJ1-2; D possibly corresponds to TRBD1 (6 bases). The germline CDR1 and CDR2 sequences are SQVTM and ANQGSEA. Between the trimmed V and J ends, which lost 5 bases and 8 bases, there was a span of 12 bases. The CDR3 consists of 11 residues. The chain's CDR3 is CSVSEGEGYTF. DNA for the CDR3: TGCAGCGTTAGCGAGGGGGAAGGCTACACCTTC. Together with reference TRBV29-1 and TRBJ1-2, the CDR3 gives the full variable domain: SAVISQKPSRDICQRGTSLTIQCQVDSQVTMMFWYRQQPGQSLTLIATANQGSEATYESGFVIDKFPISRPNLTFSTLTVSNMSPEDSSIYLCSVSEGEGYTFGSGTRLTVV.

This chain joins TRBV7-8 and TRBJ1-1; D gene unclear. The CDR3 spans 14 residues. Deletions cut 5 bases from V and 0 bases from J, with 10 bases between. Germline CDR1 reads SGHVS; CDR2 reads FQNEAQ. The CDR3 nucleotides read TGTGCCAGCAGCCCCAGAGGGCTGAACACTGAAGCTTTCTTT. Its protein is CASSPRGLNTEAFF.

The CDR3 sequence: CASMEEAGELFF. DNA of the CDR3: TGTGCCAGCATGGAGGAAGCGGGGGAGCTGTTTTTT. The rearrangement uses TRBV14 and TRBJ2-2, with D possibly matching TRBD2 (5 bases). Germline V gives CDR1 SGHDN, CDR2 FVKESK. V was shortened by 7 bases and J by 8 bases, with 11 bases between the two germline ends. The CDR3 length is 12 residues.

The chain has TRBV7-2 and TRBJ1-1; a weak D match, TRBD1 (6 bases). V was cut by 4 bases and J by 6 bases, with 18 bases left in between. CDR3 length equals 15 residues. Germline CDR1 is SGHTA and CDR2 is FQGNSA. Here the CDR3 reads CASSSRTGGRSEAFF. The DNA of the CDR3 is TGTGCCAGCAGCTCCAGGACGGGGGGGCGCTCTGAAGCTTTCTTT.

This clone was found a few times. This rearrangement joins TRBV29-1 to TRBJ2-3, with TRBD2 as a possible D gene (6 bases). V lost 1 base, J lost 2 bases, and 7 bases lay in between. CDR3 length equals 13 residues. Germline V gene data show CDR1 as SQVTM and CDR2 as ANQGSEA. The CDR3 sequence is CSVEGTNTDTQYF. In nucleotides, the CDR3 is TGCAGCGTTGAAGGGACTAACACAGATACGCAGTATTTT.

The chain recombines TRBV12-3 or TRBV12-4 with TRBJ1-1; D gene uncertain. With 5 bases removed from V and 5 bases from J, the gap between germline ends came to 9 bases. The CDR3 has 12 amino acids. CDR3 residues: CASSHDYTEAFF. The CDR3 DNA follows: TGTGCCAGCAGTCACGACTATACTGAAGCTTTCTTT.

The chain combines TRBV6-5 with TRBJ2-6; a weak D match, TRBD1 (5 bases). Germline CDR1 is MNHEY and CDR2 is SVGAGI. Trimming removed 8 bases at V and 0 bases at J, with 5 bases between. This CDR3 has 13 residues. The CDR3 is CASQGSGANVLTF. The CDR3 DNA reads TGTGCCAGCCAGGGCTCTGGGGCCAACGTCCTGACTTTC.

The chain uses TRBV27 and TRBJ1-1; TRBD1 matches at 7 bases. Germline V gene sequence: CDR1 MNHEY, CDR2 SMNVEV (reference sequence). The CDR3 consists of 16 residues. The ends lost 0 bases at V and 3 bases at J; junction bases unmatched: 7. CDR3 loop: CASSLSRQGRDTEAFF. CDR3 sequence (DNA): TGTGCCAGCAGTTTATCGCGACAGGGAAGGGACACTGAAGCTTTCTTT.

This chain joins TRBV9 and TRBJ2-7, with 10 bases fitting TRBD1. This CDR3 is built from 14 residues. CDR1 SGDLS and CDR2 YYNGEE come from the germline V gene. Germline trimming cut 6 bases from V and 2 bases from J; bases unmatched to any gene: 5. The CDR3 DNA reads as TGTGCCAGCAACGACGGGACAGGGGCCTACGAGCAGTACTTC. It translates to CASNDGTGAYEQYF.

The CDR3: CASTASENTQYF. The CDR3 nucleotides read TGTGCCAGCACGGCTAGCGAGAATACGCAGTATTTT. This sequence joins TRBV2 and TRBJ2-3; a weak D match, TRBD2 (6 bases). Germline values: CDR1 SNHLY, CDR2 FYNNEI. The V gene lost 7 bases and the J gene lost 7 bases, with 12 bases spanning the gap. The CDR3 loop spans 12 amino acids.

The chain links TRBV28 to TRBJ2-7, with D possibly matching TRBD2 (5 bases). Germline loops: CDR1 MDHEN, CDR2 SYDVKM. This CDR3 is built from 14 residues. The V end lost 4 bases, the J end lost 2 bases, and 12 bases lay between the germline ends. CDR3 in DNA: TGTGCCAGCAGTTCCCCGGGGTATCCCTACGAGCAGTACTTC. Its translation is CASSSPGYPYEQYF.

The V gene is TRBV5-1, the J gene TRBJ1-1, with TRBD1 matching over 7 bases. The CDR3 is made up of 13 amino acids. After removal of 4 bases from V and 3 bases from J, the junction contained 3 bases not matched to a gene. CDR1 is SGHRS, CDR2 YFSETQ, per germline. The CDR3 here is CASSAQGDTEAFF. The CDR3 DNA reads TGCGCCAGCAGCGCGCAGGGGGACACTGAAGCTTTCTTT.

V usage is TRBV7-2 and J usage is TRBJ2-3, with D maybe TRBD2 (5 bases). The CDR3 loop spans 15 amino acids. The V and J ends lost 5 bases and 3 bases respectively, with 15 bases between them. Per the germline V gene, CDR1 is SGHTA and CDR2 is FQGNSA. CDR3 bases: TGTGCCAGCAGCCCGAGGACTCCTGAAACAGATACGCAGTATTTT. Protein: CASSPRTPETDTQYF.

CDR3 loop: CASSPSGGPGWPGELFF. The CDR3 DNA reads TGTGCCAGCAGCCCTAGCGGGGGGCCGGGGTGGCCCGGGGAGCTGTTTTTT. The J gene is TRBJ2-2, the V gene TRBV7-2, with 11 bases aligning to TRBD2. CDR1 SGHTA and CDR2 FQGNSA come from the germline V gene. This CDR3 has 17 amino acids. J gave up 6 bases and V 5 bases, and 11 bases lay outside the gene matches.

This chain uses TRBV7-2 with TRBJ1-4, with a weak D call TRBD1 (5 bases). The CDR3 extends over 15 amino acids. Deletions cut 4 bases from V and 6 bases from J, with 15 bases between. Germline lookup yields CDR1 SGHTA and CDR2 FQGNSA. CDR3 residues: CASSSGGMTYEKLFF. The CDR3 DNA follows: TGTGCCAGCAGCTCCGGGGGAATGACGTATGAAAAACTGTTTTTT.

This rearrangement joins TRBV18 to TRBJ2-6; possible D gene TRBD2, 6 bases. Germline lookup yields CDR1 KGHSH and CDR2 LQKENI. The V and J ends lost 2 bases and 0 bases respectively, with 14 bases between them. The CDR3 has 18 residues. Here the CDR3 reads CASSPGSGASSGANVLTF. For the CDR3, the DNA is TGTGCCAGCTCACCAGGGTCGGGAGCGAGCTCTGGGGCCAACGTCCTGACTTTC.

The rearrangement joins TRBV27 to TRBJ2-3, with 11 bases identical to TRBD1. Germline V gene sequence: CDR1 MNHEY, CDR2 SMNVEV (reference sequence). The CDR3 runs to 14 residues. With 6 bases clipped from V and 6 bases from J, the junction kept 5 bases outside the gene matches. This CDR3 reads CASSWDRGLDTQYF. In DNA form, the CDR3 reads TGTGCCAGCAGCTGGGACAGGGGGTTGGATACGCAGTATTTT.

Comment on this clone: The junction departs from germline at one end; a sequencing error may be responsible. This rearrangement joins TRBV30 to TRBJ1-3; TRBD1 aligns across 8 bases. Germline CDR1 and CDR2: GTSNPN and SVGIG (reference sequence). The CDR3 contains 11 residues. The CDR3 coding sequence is TGTGCCGCAAATGGCATGGACAGGGAGGAATTT. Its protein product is CAANGMDREEF. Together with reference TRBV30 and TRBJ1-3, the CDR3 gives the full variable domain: SQTIHQWPATLVQPVGSPLSLECTVEGTSNPNLYWYRQAAGRGLQLLFYSVGIGQISSEVPQNLSASRPQDRQFILSSKKLLLSDSGFYLCAANGMDREEFGEGSWLTVV.

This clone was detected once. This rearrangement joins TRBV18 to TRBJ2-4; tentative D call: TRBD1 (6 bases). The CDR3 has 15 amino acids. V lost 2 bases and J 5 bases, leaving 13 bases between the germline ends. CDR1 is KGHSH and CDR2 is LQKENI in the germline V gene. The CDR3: CASSPRTERENIQYF. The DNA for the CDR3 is TGTGCCAGCTCACCAAGGACAGAGAGAGAAAACATTCAGTACTTC.

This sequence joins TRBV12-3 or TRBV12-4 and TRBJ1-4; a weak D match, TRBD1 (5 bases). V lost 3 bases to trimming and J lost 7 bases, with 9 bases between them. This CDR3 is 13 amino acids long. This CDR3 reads CASSFDRTEKLFF. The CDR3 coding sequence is TGTGCCAGCAGTTTTGACAGAACTGAAAAACTGTTTTTT.

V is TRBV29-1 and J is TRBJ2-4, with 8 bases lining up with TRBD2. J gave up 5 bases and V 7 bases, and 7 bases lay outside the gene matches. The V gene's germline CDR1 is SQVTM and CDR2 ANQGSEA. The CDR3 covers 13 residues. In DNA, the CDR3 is TGCAGCGCTTCCACTAGCGGAGAAAACATTCAGTACTTC. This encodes CSASTSGENIQYF.

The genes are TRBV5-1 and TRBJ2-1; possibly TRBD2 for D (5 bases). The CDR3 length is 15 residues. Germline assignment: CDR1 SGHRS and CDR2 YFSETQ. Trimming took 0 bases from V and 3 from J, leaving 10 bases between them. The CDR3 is CASSLALGSYNEQFF. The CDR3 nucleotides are TGCGCCAGCAGCTTGGCCCTAGGGAGCTACAATGAGCAGTTCTTC.

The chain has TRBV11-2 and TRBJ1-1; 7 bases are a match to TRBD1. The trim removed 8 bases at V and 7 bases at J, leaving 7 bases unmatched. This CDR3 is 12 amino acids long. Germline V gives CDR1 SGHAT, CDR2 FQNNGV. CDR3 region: CASQRGGLEAFF. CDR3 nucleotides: TGTGCCAGCCAGAGAGGGGGCCTTGAAGCTTTCTTT.

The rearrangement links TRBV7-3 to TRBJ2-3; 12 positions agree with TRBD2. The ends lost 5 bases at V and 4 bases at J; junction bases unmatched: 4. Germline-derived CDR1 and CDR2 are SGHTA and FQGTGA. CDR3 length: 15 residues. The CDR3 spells CASSQGLAGADTQYF. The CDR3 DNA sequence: TGTGCCAGCAGCCAGGGACTAGCGGGCGCAGATACGCAGTATTTT.

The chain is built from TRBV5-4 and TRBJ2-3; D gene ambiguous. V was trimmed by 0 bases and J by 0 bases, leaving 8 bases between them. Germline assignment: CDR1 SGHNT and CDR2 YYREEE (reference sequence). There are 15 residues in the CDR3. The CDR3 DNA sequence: TGTGCCAGCAGCTTGGGCGGCCCTAGCACAGATACGCAGTATTTT. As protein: CASSLGGPSTDTQYF.